This passage covers 20 T cell receptor beta chains from one sample sequenced in a study of blood T cell repertoires in COVID-19. TCRdb's copy holds only in-frame clones and misses some; the assay was immunoSEQ multiplex PCR. Of about 87,000 clones listed, approximately 71% are singletons. Sample: peripheral blood. The receptors derive from a woman in her fifties or sixties with acute or convalescent COVID-19.

This clone was observed a single time. The chain is built from TRBV6-2 or TRBV6-3 and TRBJ1-5; D is possibly TRBD1 (5 bases). Trimming pared 6 bases from V and 1 base from J, leaving 16 bases between. Per germline, CDR1 MNHEY and CDR2 SVGEGT. The CDR3 extends over 16 amino acids. The CDR3: CASSFGTRGSNQPQHF. CDR3 coding DNA: TGTGCCAGCAGCTTCGGGACCCGGGGGAGCAATCAGCCCCAGCATTTT.

The sample holds one count of this clone. The gene calls are TRBV3-1 (or the pseudogene TRBV3-2) and TRBJ2-1, with a weak D call TRBD2 (5 bases). Germline V CDR1 and CDR2: LGHDT, YNNKEL (reference sequence). This CDR3 has 16 amino acids. With 5 bases removed from V and 5 bases from J, the gap between germline ends came to 19 bases. The CDR3 coding sequence is TGTGCCAGCAGCGGTCGGGATCTCCATTCCGACAATGAGCAGTTCTTC. It is translated as CASSGRDLHSDNEQFF.

In this sample, this clone turned up once. The J gene is TRBJ1-2, the V gene TRBV6-2 or TRBV6-3; D is uncertain. V was clipped by 2 bases and J by 4 bases, with 11 bases between them. Germline CDR1 reads MNHEY; CDR2 reads SVGEGT. The CDR3 totals 14 residues. The CDR3, as DNA: TGTGCCAGCAGTTACGAAGGATCGGGCTATGGCTACACCTTC. Its protein is CASSYEGSGYGYTF.

V and J are TRBV5-1 and TRBJ2-2; no firm D call. V dropped 5 bases and J dropped 7 bases, with 6 bases sitting between them. This CDR3 comprises 11 residues. Germline CDR1 and CDR2: SGHRS and YFSETQ. The CDR3 is CASREYGELFF. The CDR3 nucleotides are TGCGCCAGCAGGGAGTACGGGGAGCTGTTTTTT.

This sequence joins TRBV28 and TRBJ2-2, with TRBD1 identical over 9 bases. CDR3 length: 16 residues. Losses at the gene ends were 5 bases for V and 8 bases for J; bases not matched to a gene: 12. Germline lookup yields CDR1 MDHEN and CDR2 SYDVKM. CDR3 sequence reads: CASSLVGQGGVGELFF. The CDR3 bases are TGTGCCAGCAGTCTAGTGGGACAGGGCGGTGTTGGGGAGCTGTTTTTT. The whole variable domain, filled in from reference TRBV28 and TRBJ2-2, reads DVKVTQSSRYLVKRTGEKVFLECVQDMDHENMFWYRQDPGLGLRLIYFSYDVKMKEKGDIPEGYSVSREKKERFSLILESASTNQTSMYLCASSLVGQGGVGELFFGEGSRLTVL.

The chain employs TRBV2 and TRBJ1-1, with D unresolved. Germline V lookup: CDR1 SNHLY, CDR2 FYNNEI. Trimming removed 5 bases from V and 4 bases from J, with 17 bases in between. The CDR3 spans 15 residues. The CDR3 sequence is CASSPSEAVGTEAFF. As DNA, the CDR3 is TGTGCCAGCAGTCCCTCAGAGGCAGTGGGCACTGAAGCTTTCTTT.

Only a few counts were recorded for this clone. This chain links TRBV2 with TRBJ1-5, with TRBD1 matching over 8 bases. The CDR3 consists of 13 residues. The V segment lost 4 bases and the J segment 6 bases; nucleotides outside the gene matches: 2. Germline CDR1 reads SNHLY; CDR2 reads FYNNEI. The CDR3 is CASSGTGIQPQHF. In nucleotides, the CDR3 is TGTGCCAGCAGTGGGACAGGGATTCAGCCCCAGCATTTT.

The chain recombines TRBV4-2 with TRBJ1-5; 8 bases map to TRBD1. Looked up from germline, CDR1 is LGHNA and CDR2 is YNFKEQ. V shed 1 base, J shed 2 bases, and the junction held 7 bases outside the gene matches. This CDR3 is built from 17 residues. CDR3 residues: CASSQGTGLQGNQPQHF. CDR3 in DNA: TGTGCCAGCAGCCAAGGGACAGGGTTACAGGGCAATCAGCCCCAGCATTTT.

The chain employs TRBV6-1 and TRBJ1-2; 8 bases are shared with TRBD1. This CDR3 has 15 amino acids. Per germline, CDR1 MNHNS and CDR2 SASEGT. With 2 bases clipped from V and 4 bases from J, the junction kept 6 bases outside the gene matches. CDR3 sequence (DNA): TGTGCCAGCAGTGAACAGGGGGCGCGTATCTATGGCTACACCTTC. It yields the protein CASSEQGARIYGYTF.

The chain couples TRBV30 to TRBJ1-6, with 7 bases lining up with TRBD1. Germline CDR1 reads GTSNPN; CDR2 reads SVGIG (reference sequence). The CDR3 consists of 14 residues. Trimming cost V 8 bases and J 5 bases; bases outside gene matches: 9. The CDR3 protein is CAGSGTANNSPLHF. The CDR3 region has the DNA TGTGCCGGATCCGGGACAGCAAATAATTCACCCCTCCACTTT. Combining the CDR3 with reference TRBV30 and TRBJ1-6 gives the whole variable domain SQTIHQWPATLVQPVGSPLSLECTVEGTSNPNLYWYRQAAGRGLQLLFYSVGIGQISSEVPQNLSASRPQDRQFILSSKKLLLSDSGFYLCAGSGTANNSPLHFGNGTRLTVT.

The rearrangement uses TRBV6-5 and TRBJ2-1; D perhaps matches TRBD1 (6 bases). Trimming took off 7 bases at V and 8 bases at J, with 18 bases between the two ends. Per germline, CDR1 MNHEY and CDR2 SVGAGI. The CDR3 consists of 14 residues. CDR3 residues: CASKTGILGDEQFF. In DNA, the CDR3 is TGTGCCAGCAAAACAGGGATCTTGGGGGATGAGCAGTTCTTC.

The rearrangement joins TRBV2 to TRBJ1-5, with D tentatively TRBD1 (6 bases). The CDR3 runs to 13 residues. CDR1 and CDR2 from the germline V gene are SNHLY and FYNNEI. Trimming cost V 10 bases and J 4 bases, with 14 bases left between them. The CDR3 bases are TGTGCCACCCAAGGGGGAGGGAATCAGCCCCAGCATTTT. Translating it yields CATQGGGNQPQHF.

The genes are TRBV3-1 (or the pseudogene TRBV3-2) and TRBJ2-5; 9 bases map to TRBD2. The V gene end was trimmed by 4 bases and the J gene end by 6 bases; junction bases not matched to a gene: 6. The CDR3 contains 14 residues. Germline-derived CDR1 and CDR2 are LGHDT and YNNKEL (reference sequence). The CDR3 here is CASSPRGGSQTQYF. CDR3 coding DNA: TGTGCCAGCAGCCCGCGGGGGGGCAGCCAGACCCAGTACTTC.

This clone was seen more than once but under ten times. The genes are TRBV6-5 and TRBJ1-3; D uncertain. CDR3 length: 13 amino acids. The germline gives CDR1 MNHEY, CDR2 SVGAGI. V shed 4 bases and J shed 0 bases, with 4 bases lying between them. The CDR3 DNA is TGTGCCAGCAGTTCCAGCTCTGGAAACACCATATATTTT. It specifies CASSSSSGNTIYF.

The rearrangement uses TRBV2 and TRBJ2-2, with a weak D call TRBD1 (6 bases). The CDR3 has 14 residues. V gave up 6 bases and J gave up 6 bases, with 14 bases separating them. Germline V gene sequence: CDR1 SNHLY, CDR2 FYNNEI. The CDR3, as DNA: TGTGCCAGCAGCGACGACAGGCGTGCCGGGGAGCTGTTTTTT. It translates to CASSDDRRAGELFF.

The chain uses TRBV30 and TRBJ1-3; the D is unclear. Germline CDR1 and CDR2: GTSNPN and SVGIG (reference sequence). The CDR3 is 11 residues long. V lost 5 bases and J lost 4, with 6 bases in between. CDR3 loop: CAWLQGNTIYF. In nucleotides, the CDR3 is TGTGCCTGGTTGCAGGGAAACACCATATATTTT.

The V and J genes are TRBV30 and TRBJ2-5; D is possibly TRBD1 (5 bases). CDR3 length: 15 amino acids. Germline-derived CDR1 and CDR2 are GTSNPN and SVGIG (reference sequence). Trimming left V 0 bases short and J 4 bases short, with 15 bases between. The CDR3 coding sequence is TGTGCCTGGAGTGTAATCAAGACCAGGGCAGAGACCCAGTACTTC. Translation: CAWSVIKTRAETQYF.

This clone has more than one count but fewer than ten. The chain links TRBV5-1 to TRBJ1-2; the D is unclear. The germline V gene encodes CDR1 SGHRS and CDR2 YFSETQ. The CDR3 extends over 14 amino acids. V shed 4 bases and J shed 2 bases, with 12 bases lying between them. The CDR3, as DNA: TGCGCCAGCAGCATCCTCCCGGGGAACTATGGCTACACCTTC. This sequence encodes CASSILPGNYGYTF.

This chain links TRBV12-3 or TRBV12-4 with TRBJ2-5; D may be TRBD2 (6 bases). Trimming cost V 6 bases and J 8 bases, with 16 bases left between them. This CDR3 comprises 13 residues. Here the CDR3 reads CASRFGSFGTQYF. The CDR3 nucleotides read TGTGCCAGCAGGTTCGGGAGCTTCGGTACCCAGTACTTC.

The chain combines TRBV29-1 with TRBJ2-2, with TRBD1 as a possible D gene (5 bases). Germline V gene data show CDR1 as SQVTM and CDR2 as ANQGSEA. The V end was cut by 4 bases, the J end by 4 bases, with 13 bases between. This CDR3 is built from 14 residues. CDR3 sequence (DNA): TGCAGCGTTGGAACAGGCTGGAGCACCGGGGAGCTGTTTTTT. Its translation: CSVGTGWSTGELFF.